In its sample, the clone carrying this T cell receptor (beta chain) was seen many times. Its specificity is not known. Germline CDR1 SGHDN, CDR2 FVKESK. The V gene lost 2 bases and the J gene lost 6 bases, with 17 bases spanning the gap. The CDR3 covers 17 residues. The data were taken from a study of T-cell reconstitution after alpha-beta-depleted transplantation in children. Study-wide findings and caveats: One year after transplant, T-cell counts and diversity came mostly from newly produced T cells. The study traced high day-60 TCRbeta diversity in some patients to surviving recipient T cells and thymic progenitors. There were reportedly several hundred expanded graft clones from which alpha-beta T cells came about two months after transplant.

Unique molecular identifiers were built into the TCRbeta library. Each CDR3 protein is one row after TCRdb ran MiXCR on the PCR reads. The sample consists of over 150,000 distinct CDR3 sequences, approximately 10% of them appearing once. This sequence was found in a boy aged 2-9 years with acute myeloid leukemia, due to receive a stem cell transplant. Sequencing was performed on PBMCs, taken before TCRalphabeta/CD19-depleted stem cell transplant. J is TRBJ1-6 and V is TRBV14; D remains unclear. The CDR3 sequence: CASSQYRDSSFNSPLHF. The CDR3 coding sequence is TGTGCCAGCAGCCAATACCGGGATTCGAGTTTTAATTCACCCCTCCACTTT. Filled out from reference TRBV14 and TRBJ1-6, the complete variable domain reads EAGVTQFPSHSVIEKGQTVTLRCDPISGHDNLYWYRRVMGKEIKFLLHFVKESKQDESGMPNNRFLAERTGGTYSTLKVQPAELEDSGVYFCASSQYRDSSFNSPLHFGNGTRLTVT.